The sample holds a few counts of the clone carrying this T cell receptor (beta chain). Its antigen is not identified. CDR3 length equals 15 residues. Trimming pared 2 bases from V and 4 bases from J, leaving 13 bases between. Germline CDR1 is SGDLS and CDR2 is YYNGEE. Repertoires were generated with immunoSEQ multiplex PCR, while TCRdb's copy carries only in-frame clones and drops some. The sample has tens of thousands of clones; about 83% are singletons. The entry originates in a study of T cell responses to AZD1222 COVID-19 vaccine. Study-wide results and limits: Mostly white British, mostly female donors; authors suggested clonal diversity may be underestimated. An increase in Spike-specific TCR breadth and depth was observed after two AZD1222 doses.

This sequence originates from an adult who received the MenACWY meningococcal vaccine as a control. J is TRBJ2-1 and V is TRBV9; D might be TRBD2 (6 bases). The source was peripheral blood, collected 28 days after the second dose of the MenACWY control vaccine. CDR3 sequence reads: CASSVSWRGYNEQFF. The CDR3 DNA sequence: TGTGCCAGCAGCGTGAGTTGGAGGGGATACAATGAGCAGTTCTTC.